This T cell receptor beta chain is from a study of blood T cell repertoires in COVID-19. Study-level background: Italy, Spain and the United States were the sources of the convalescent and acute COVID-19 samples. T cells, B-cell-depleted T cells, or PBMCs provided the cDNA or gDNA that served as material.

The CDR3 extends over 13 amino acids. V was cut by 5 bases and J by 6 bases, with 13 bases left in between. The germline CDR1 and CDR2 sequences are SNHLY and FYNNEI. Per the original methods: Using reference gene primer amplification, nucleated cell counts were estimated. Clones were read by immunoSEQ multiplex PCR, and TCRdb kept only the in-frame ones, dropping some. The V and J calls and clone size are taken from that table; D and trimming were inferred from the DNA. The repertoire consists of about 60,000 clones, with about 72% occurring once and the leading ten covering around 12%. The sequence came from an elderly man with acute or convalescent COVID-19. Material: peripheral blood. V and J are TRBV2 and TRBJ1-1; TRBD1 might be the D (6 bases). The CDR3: CASSQQGRPEAFF. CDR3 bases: TGTGCCAGCAGTCAACAGGGTCGTCCTGAAGCTTTCTTT.